This paragraph covers one TCR beta chain sequence. The target of this receptor is not known. Per-nucleotide qualities are absent, and no much larger clonotype sits a single base away. The data belong to a study of blood T cell repertoires in COVID-19 (TCRdb year 2020). With regard to the full study: Collaborator samples came from the United States, Italy and Spain and covered acute and convalescent phases of COVID-19. The dataset comprised deeply sampled blood TCRbeta repertoires from subjects exposed to, actively infected with, or recovered from COVID-19. The samples were drawn from the first 160 participants of the ongoing ImmuneRACE study and from 1,254 subjects provided by 6 global collaborators. Where available, HLA class I and class II types were obtained from metadata supplied by the sample provider rather than from assay-based typing. The material from the prospective study consisted of cDNA or gDNA derived from T cells, B-cell-depleted T cells, or PBMCs. A de-identified subject ID, COVID-19 status, age in years and sex were almost always included in the sample metadata. The repertoires were released in a freely available public database intended as a resource for research on the immune response to SARS-CoV-2. The full study reports these points: Clinical and demographic metadata were provided uncurated, with the amount varying by source and participant.

The junction shows trimming of 4 bases on V and 6 bases on J, and the gene matches do not reach 9 bases of it. The CDR3 has 14 amino acids, counting the end cysteine and phenylalanine. Only the CDR3 portion is preserved as DNA: 42 bases, with reading frame beginning at the first base. According to the germline V gene, CDR1 reads SGDLS and CDR2 reads YYNGEE. TCRbeta CDR3 regions were amplified from genomic DNA by means of the immunoSEQ Assay, a bias-controlled multiplex PCR. Concerning the study's data processing: Nucleated cell counts per sample were estimated from amplification of reference gene primers within the assay. To quantify the absolute abundance of each unique TCRbeta CDR3 rearrangement, sequence reads were collapsed and filtered. For each sample, productive Simpson clonality was calculated by taking the square root of Simpson's diversity index across productive rearrangements. The table comes from immuneACCESS by way of TCRdb, which keeps in-frame sequences with V and J called. Part of the clones is missing from these tables; in studies checked, under half for an unresolved V gene and the rest for unknown reasons. V and J calls and clone size are copied from that table; D and trimming were computed from the DNA. Across this sample there are roughly 100,000 clones, with roughly four fifths seen only once. The ten largest make up about 10% of the sample.

Each collaborating institution followed its own protocols to collect whole blood in K2EDTA tubes. For TCRbeta analysis, collaborators shipped samples in one of three forms: frozen whole blood, isolated PBMCs, or DNA extracted from either of those sample types. The sequence derives from a middle-aged man with active or convalescent COVID-19. The sequencing sample was made of peripheral blood. The sequence links TRBV9 to TRBJ2-7, with TRBD1 identical over 8 junction bases. The base sequence is TGTGCCAGCAGCCCCCAGGGGGCTAGTAGCGAGCAGTACTTC. Its protein product is CASSPQGASSEQYF.